Each of the 20 T cell receptor beta chains below was sequenced from the same sample in a study of blood T cell dynamics during melanoma immunotherapy. Clones were sequenced by immunoSEQ multiplex PCR, and TCRdb holds only the in-frame ones, with some missing. The table has fewer than 13,000 clones, 80% to 90% seen once. The time point denotes: week 3, after first cycle of checkpoint inhibitor. The specimen was blood, collected from a patient treated with checkpoint blockade. Receptors were obtained from a human donor with melanoma.

In regard to this clone: Other nucleotide sequences in the sample specify the same CDR3. The chain has TRBV5-8 and TRBJ1-5; TRBD1 agrees at 9 bases. V shed 1 base, J shed 7 bases, and the junction held 6 bases outside the gene matches. There are 15 residues in the CDR3. The V gene's germline CDR1 is SGHTS and CDR2 YDEGEE. The CDR3 DNA follows: TGTGCCAGCAGCTTGTTGGGACAGGGAGGACAGCCCCAGCATTTT. This sequence encodes CASSLLGQGGQPQHF.

This clone showed up just once. The chain's CDR3 is CASSGPQGVQPQHF. The CDR3 DNA reads TGTGCCAGCAGTGGTCCCCAGGGAGTTCAGCCCCAGCATTTT. The rearrangement joins TRBV6-1 to TRBJ1-5, with D perhaps matching TRBD1 (5 bases). Trimming stripped 4 bases from V and 6 bases from J, with 13 bases between. The CDR3 covers 14 residues. Germline lookup yields CDR1 MNHNS and CDR2 SASEGT.

This chain uses TRBV6-1 with TRBJ2-7, with TRBD1 as a possible D gene (6 bases). The V end lost 4 bases, the J end lost 5 bases, and 30 bases lay between the germline ends. CDR1 is MNHNS and CDR2 is SASEGT in the germline V gene. The CDR3 sequence is 19 residues long. CDR3 in amino acids: CASSGATVGRGSRSDEQYF. CDR3 bases: TGTGCCAGCAGTGGAGCCACGGTGGGCAGGGGATCTCGATCCGACGAGCAGTACTTC.

The chain uses TRBV2 and TRBJ2-1, with D possibly being TRBD1 or TRBD2 (6 bases each). This CDR3 has 15 residues. The germline gives CDR1 SNHLY, CDR2 FYNNEI. V was shortened by 4 bases and J by 3 bases, with 13 bases between the two germline ends. CDR3 in amino acids: CASSGGGTYYNEQFF. The CDR3 region has the DNA TGTGCCAGCAGTGGAGGGGGGACTTACTACAATGAGCAGTTCTTC.

This rearrangement joins TRBV6-1 to TRBJ1-3; no definite D call. There are 16 residues in the CDR3. Looked up from germline, CDR1 is MNHNS and CDR2 is SASEGT. Trimming left V 2 bases short and J 0 bases short, with 11 bases between. The CDR3 nucleotides read TGTGCCAGCAGTGAACGCCAGGTGTACTCTGGAAACACCATATATTTT. Residues: CASSERQVYSGNTIYF.

The chain couples TRBV7-2 to TRBJ2-7, with 8 bases aligning to TRBD2. Germline CDR1 and CDR2: SGHTA and FQGNSA. The CDR3 is 17 amino acids. V gave up 0 bases and J gave up 3 bases; unmatched junction bases: 10. DNA of the CDR3: TGTGCCAGCAGCTTAGCCGGGAGGGGGGCGTGGGGCTACGAGCAGTACTTC. This encodes CASSLAGRGAWGYEQYF.

This clone occurred a few times. One end of the junction varies from germline; a read error may be responsible. The V and J genes are TRBV29-1 and TRBJ1-1; no firm D call. Germline values: CDR1 SQVTM, CDR2 ANQGSEA. The CDR3 extends over 11 amino acids. CDR3 sequence (DNA): TGCAGCGTTAAAGAAGGCGGGGTAGCTTTCTTT. Protein: CSVKEGGVAFF.

This clone has a single count. V and J are TRBV7-2 and TRBJ2-2; 7 bases line up with TRBD1. The V and J ends lost 4 bases and 2 bases, in that order; junction bases with no gene match: 4. The CDR3 is made up of 15 amino acids. Germline V gene sequence: CDR1 SGHTA, CDR2 FQGNSA. The CDR3 DNA reads as TGTGCCAGCAGCTACGGGACAGCAAACACCGGGGAGCTGTTTTTT. Translation: CASSYGTANTGELFF. Combining the CDR3 with reference TRBV7-2 and TRBJ2-2 gives the whole variable domain GAGVSQSPSNKVTEKGKDVELRCDPISGHTALYWYRQSLGQGLEFLIYFQGNSAPDKSGLPSDRFSAERTGGSVSTLTIQRTQQEDSAVYLCASSYGTANTGELFFGEGSRLTVL.

In its sample, this clone was seen once. The V and J genes are TRBV5-6 and TRBJ2-5, with a possible D match to TRBD1 (5 bases). Germline assignment: CDR1 SGHDT and CDR2 YYEEEE. The CDR3 length is 12 residues. The V and J ends lost 3 bases and 9 bases respectively, with 12 bases between them. The CDR3 region has the DNA TGTGCCAGCAGCTATTTACAGGCAGCCCAGTACTTC. It translates to CASSYLQAAQYF.

In its sample, this clone was seen a few times. V gene TRBV4-3 combines with J gene TRBJ2-3; weak D call: TRBD1 (5 bases). Germline-derived CDR1 and CDR2 are LGHNA and YSLEER. Trimming took off 3 bases at V and 5 bases at J, with 9 bases between the two ends. This CDR3 spans 13 amino acids. DNA of the CDR3: TGCGCCAGCAGCCAGTGGGGCGGAGATACGCAGTATTTT. This sequence encodes CASSQWGGDTQYF.

This chain connects TRBV7-2 to TRBJ1-1; the D gene is possibly TRBD1 (5 bases). The V end lost 6 bases, the J end lost 1 base, and 15 bases lay between the germline ends. The CDR3 runs 15 residues. Germline CDR1 SGHTA, CDR2 FQGNSA. The CDR3 here is CASRSQPQGNTEAFF. CDR3 bases: TGTGCCAGCAGGAGTCAGCCGCAGGGGAACACTGAAGCTTTCTTT.

This clone has only a few counts. This chain connects TRBV4-3 to TRBJ2-1; tentative D call: TRBD2 (5 bases). Deletions cut 0 bases from V and 1 base from J, with 10 bases between. The length of the CDR3 is 16 residues. Germline CDR1 reads LGHNA; CDR2 reads YSLEER. The chain's CDR3 is CASSQEIGGSYNEQFF. The CDR3 coding sequence is TGCGCCAGCAGCCAAGAGATCGGCGGGTCCTACAATGAGCAGTTCTTC.

This chain links TRBV5-1 with TRBJ1-5; TRBD1 is a possible D gene (6 bases). CDR3 size: 14 residues. Trimming left V 0 bases short and J 4 bases short, with 8 bases between. CDR1 is SGHRS and CDR2 is YFSETQ in the germline V gene. CDR3 amino acids: CASSLGTANQPQHF. CDR3 DNA: TGCGCCAGCAGCTTGGGGACAGCTAATCAGCCCCAGCATTTT. The whole variable domain, filled in from reference TRBV5-1 and TRBJ1-5, reads KAGVTQTPRYLIKTRGQQVTLSCSPISGHRSVSWYQQTPGQGLQFLFEYFSETQRNKGNFPGRFSGRQFSNSRSEMNVSTLELGDSALYLCASSLGTANQPQHFGDGTRLSIL.

This chain connects TRBV25-1 to TRBJ2-1; 7 bases fit TRBD2. Germline CDR1 and CDR2: MGHDK and SYGVNS. The CDR3 has 13 amino acids. V lost 8 bases, J lost 4 bases, and 5 bases stayed unmatched. The CDR3 DNA reads TGTGCCAGCGAGTGGGGGGGGTACAATGAGCAGTTCTTC. It yields the protein CASEWGGYNEQFF.

This chain links TRBV6-1 with TRBJ1-2; no clear D gene. Germline CDR1 and CDR2: MNHNS and SASEGT. The CDR3 length is 13 residues. The V gene lost 7 bases and the J gene lost 3 bases, with 12 bases spanning the gap. CDR3 DNA sequence: TGTGCCAGCAAGGAACAGCTCGACTATGGCTACACCTTC. As protein: CASKEQLDYGYTF.

The V gene is TRBV7-9, the J gene TRBJ1-2, with D hard to call. V lost 1 base, J lost 8 bases, and 14 bases lay in between. The CDR3 is 14 residues long. CDR1 is SEHNR and CDR2 is FQNEAQ in the germline V gene (reference sequence). The CDR3 coding sequence is TGTGCCAGCAGCTTAGGCGGCAGGAAAGGGGGCTACACCTTC. Its translation is CASSLGGRKGGYTF.

The chain links TRBV7-8 to TRBJ2-7, with a possible D match to TRBD1 (6 bases). V lost 3 bases and J lost 6, with 12 bases in between. Germline V gene data show CDR1 as SGHVS and CDR2 as FQNEAQ. The CDR3 extends over 13 amino acids. The CDR3: CASSFDRSGEQYV. CDR3 sequence (DNA): TGTGCCAGCAGCTTCGACAGGTCGGGCGAGCAGTACGTC.

The genes are TRBV2 and TRBJ2-2, with D possibly matching TRBD1 (5 bases). Germline V gives CDR1 SNHLY, CDR2 FYNNEI. V gave up 1 base and J gave up 0 bases, with 9 bases separating them. This CDR3 region has 16 residues. As DNA, the CDR3 is TGTGCCAGCAGTGAAGAGTGGGGCGCGAACACCGGGGAGCTGTTTTTT. Amino acids: CASSEEWGANTGELFF.

The genes are TRBV29-1 and TRBJ2-5; D is perhaps TRBD1 (5 bases). Germline V gives CDR1 SQVTM, CDR2 ANQGSEA. Trimming removed 3 bases from V and 5 bases from J, with 16 bases in between. The CDR3 has 14 amino acids. Here the CDR3 reads CSVDPGLDVETQYF. The CDR3 bases are TGCAGCGTTGACCCAGGGTTGGATGTGGAGACCCAGTACTTC.

The chain recombines TRBV6-6 with TRBJ1-3; the D gene is possibly TRBD1 (5 bases). CDR1 and CDR2 from the germline V gene are MNHNY and SVGAGI (reference sequence). V shed 4 bases and J shed 0 bases, with 10 bases lying between them. The CDR3 covers 15 residues. CDR3 DNA: TGTGCCAGCAGTTGGAGACAGCACTCTGGAAACACCATATATTTT. Translating it yields CASSWRQHSGNTIYF.